This passage covers 8 T cell receptor beta chains from one sample sequenced in a study of blood T cell repertoires in COVID-19. Assay: immunoSEQ multiplex PCR; the TCRdb copy retains only in-frame clones and omits some. This sample carries around 220,000 clones, 70% to 90% of them seen once, and the ten largest clones take about 1.5%. The sequencing sample was made of peripheral blood. These receptors all come from a man aged 18 to 30 with active or convalescent COVID-19.

V usage is TRBV28 and J usage is TRBJ1-2; 7 nucleotides agree with TRBD1. The CDR3 runs 14 residues. Germline loops: CDR1 MDHEN, CDR2 SYDVKM. The junction had 14 bases not matched to a gene; V was cut back by 8 bases and J by 8 bases. The CDR3 is CASLSPRTGRGYTF. CDR3 DNA sequence: TGTGCCAGCCTTAGCCCAAGGACAGGTAGAGGCTACACCTTC.

A single count supports this clone. This chain joins TRBV5-4 and TRBJ2-7; 8 positions agree with TRBD1. After removal of 4 bases from V and 6 bases from J, the junction contained 12 bases not matched to a gene. Germline assignment: CDR1 SGHNT and CDR2 YYREEE (reference sequence). The CDR3 covers 15 residues. The CDR3 sequence is CASSLSGQANAEQYF. The DNA of the CDR3 is TGTGCCAGCAGCCTCTCGGGACAGGCGAACGCCGAGCAGTACTTC. Supplemented by reference TRBV5-4 and TRBJ2-7, the full variable domain reads ETGVTQSPTHLIKTRGQQVTLRCSSQSGHNTVSWYQQALGQGPQFIFQYYREEENGRGNFPPRFSGLQFPNYSSELNVNALELDDSALYLCASSLSGQANAEQYFGPGTRLTVT.

This clone was seen once. This chain connects TRBV27 to TRBJ2-7, with TRBD2 identical over 7 bases. V lost 4 bases to trimming and J lost 4 bases; unmatched junction nucleotides: 19. This CDR3 is 18 amino acids long. Germline assignment: CDR1 MNHEY and CDR2 SMNVEV (reference sequence). In DNA, the CDR3 is TGTGCCAGCAGTTCCCTATCGGGGCGGGAGAGTCATTTGTACGAGCAGTACTTC. Translation: CASSSLSGRESHLYEQYF.

The V gene is TRBV4-2, the J gene TRBJ2-1; 7 bases are a match to TRBD1. The germline V gene has CDR1 LGHNA and CDR2 YNFKEQ. The junction had 6 bases not matched to a gene; V was cut back by 4 bases and J by 12 bases. This CDR3 has 12 amino acids. CDR3 residues: CASSLDRARQFF. The CDR3 DNA reads TGTGCCAGCAGCCTCGACAGGGCTCGGCAGTTCTTC.

The rearrangement uses TRBV5-4 and TRBJ2-7, with 8 bases aligning to TRBD2. Germline CDR1 SGHNT, CDR2 YYREEE (reference sequence). Trimming removed 0 bases from V and 2 bases from J; junction bases left unmatched: 1. The CDR3 extends over 14 amino acids. CDR3 in DNA: TGTGCCAGCAGCTTGGAACTAGCGGCCTACGAGCAGTACTTC. Its translation: CASSLELAAYEQYF.

In nucleotides, the CDR3 is TGTGCCAGTAGTATAGGGGGGAGCGGGATCACAGATACGCAGTATTTT. Residues: CASSIGGSGITDTQYF. The rearrangement joins TRBV19 to TRBJ2-3; 7 bases map to TRBD2. This CDR3 comprises 16 residues. Germline loops: CDR1 LNHDA, CDR2 SQIVND (reference sequence). V trimming: 1 base; J trimming: 2 bases; junction bases outside the gene matches: 6.

The chain links TRBV27 to TRBJ1-1; no clear D. The CDR3 runs to 14 residues. V shed 5 bases and J shed 0 bases, with 10 bases lying between them. Germline CDR1 MNHEY, CDR2 SMNVEV (reference sequence). The CDR3 sequence is CASSPQNVNTEAFF. Here the CDR3 DNA reads TGTGCCAGCAGTCCGCAGAACGTGAACACTGAAGCTTTCTTT.

The count of this clone is one. The chain carries TRBV7-2 and TRBJ1-1, with D tentatively TRBD1 (6 bases). The CDR3 is 14 residues long. V shed 5 bases and J shed 3 bases, with 13 bases lying between them. Germline V gene sequence: CDR1 SGHTA, CDR2 FQGNSA. CDR3 nucleotide sequence: TGTGCCAGCAGCGCGGTACAGGGCCACACTGAAGCTTTCTTT. Protein product: CASSAVQGHTEAFF.